Below are 15 T cell receptor beta chains sequenced from a single sample in a study of CD8+ T cells in alopecia areata. Reverse transcription of extracted RNA yielded cDNA, which provided the sequencing template. The repertoire was sequenced with immunoSEQ multiplex PCR; TCRdb's copy has only in-frame clones and lacks some. Found here are roughly 110,000 clones, approximately 55% of them singletons; the top ten hold around 3.4%. Treatment in this sample: oral pan-JAK inhibitor, 5-10 mg twice daily. The starting material was CD4+ T cells sorted from blood, obtained at week 24, from a patient treated with tofacitinib. The receptors derive from a human donor with alopecia areata.

Only a few counts were recorded for this clone. J is TRBJ1-6 and V is TRBV7-9; D unclear. V lost 5 bases to trimming and J lost 7 bases, with 12 bases between them. This CDR3 region has 14 residues. CDR1 is SEHNR, CDR2 FQNEAQ, per germline (reference sequence). The CDR3 sequence is CASSQSIGNSPLHF. Written as DNA, the CDR3 is TGTGCCAGCAGCCAATCGATAGGAAATTCACCCCTCCACTTT.

A remark on this clone: Relative to the germline gene, one junction end is altered; a read error may explain this. The chain employs TRBV28 and TRBJ2-7; the match to TRBD1 covers 9 bases. Germline-derived CDR1 and CDR2 are MDHEN and SYDVKM. The CDR3 spans 14 residues. The CDR3 region is CASSLPPGQGLREF. The CDR3 region has the DNA TGTGCCAGCAGCCTACCCCCGGGACAGGGACTTAGAGAGTTC.

V usage is TRBV29-1 and J usage is TRBJ1-5; D is undetermined. The CDR3 runs 14 residues. Trimming removed 6 bases from V and 2 bases from J, with 14 bases in between. CDR1 and CDR2 from the germline V gene are SQVTM and ANQGSEA. This chain's CDR3 is CSVSQFEGNQPQHF. The CDR3 region has the DNA TGCAGCGTATCACAGTTTGAGGGCAATCAGCCCCAGCATTTT.

The chain employs TRBV10-3 and TRBJ2-1, with D hard to call. The CDR3 contains 15 residues. Per germline, CDR1 ENHRY and CDR2 SYGVKD. Trimming took 1 base from V and 7 from J, leaving 14 bases between them. The CDR3, as DNA: TGTGCCATCAGTGAGTTCGACTCCATTCGGAATGAGCAGTTCTTC. Translating it yields CAISEFDSIRNEQFF.

This clone has a handful of counts. V is TRBV9 and J is TRBJ1-6; no clear D. The V end was cut by 1 base, the J end by 9 bases, with 14 bases between. The CDR3 runs to 15 residues. Per germline, CDR1 SGDLS and CDR2 YYNGEE. The CDR3 sequence is CASSVPPTSCSPLHF. CDR3 in DNA: TGTGCCAGCAGCGTACCCCCCACCTCCTGTTCACCCCTCCACTTT.

This clone was counted only a few times. The chain carries TRBV4-3 and TRBJ1-3; unclear D gene. Per germline, CDR1 LGHNA and CDR2 YSLEER. Between the trimmed V and J ends, which lost 4 bases and 3 bases, there was a span of 4 bases. This CDR3 comprises 12 residues. Written as DNA, the CDR3 is TGCGCCAGCAGCCTGAGTGGAAACACCATATATTTT. Protein product: CASSLSGNTIYF.

The chain carries TRBV5-1 and TRBJ2-1; no clear D. Per the germline V gene, CDR1 is SGHRS and CDR2 is YFSETQ. Between the trimmed V and J ends, which lost 0 bases and 7 bases, there was a span of 14 bases. The CDR3 is 15 amino acids. DNA for the CDR3: TGCGCCAGCAGCTTGGCCTTGGCAGGCTTTAATGAGCAGTTCTTC. It is translated as CASSLALAGFNEQFF.

Only a few counts were recorded for this clone. J is TRBJ2-5 and V is TRBV5-1; 7 bases line up with TRBD2. Looked up from germline, CDR1 is SGHRS and CDR2 is YFSETQ. The CDR3 runs to 14 residues. V trimming: 6 bases; J trimming: 1 base; junction bases outside the gene matches: 6. Written as DNA, the CDR3 is TGCGCCAGCAATCCGAGCGGGGCCCAAGAGACCCAGTACTTC. Protein sequence: CASNPSGAQETQYF.

This clone has more than one count but fewer than ten. V and J are TRBV23-1 and TRBJ1-5, with a possible D match to TRBD1 (5 bases). TRBV23-1 is an open reading frame whose function is uncertain. Between the trimmed V and J ends, which lost 9 bases and 7 bases, there was a span of 13 bases. CDR3 size: 12 residues. The CDR3 protein is CASGGTEQPQHF. In DNA, the CDR3 is TGCGCCAGTGGGGGGACCGAGCAGCCCCAGCATTTT.

The chain recombines TRBV5-1 with TRBJ2-1, with D unclear. The germline V gene encodes CDR1 SGHRS and CDR2 YFSETQ. This CDR3 region has 13 residues. Trimming took off 3 bases at V and 10 bases at J, with 14 bases between the two ends. The CDR3 bases are TGCGCCAGCAGCTCGGCAGGCCACGGGGAGCAGTTCTTC. Amino acids: CASSSAGHGEQFF.

This chain connects TRBV19 to TRBJ2-6, with 7 bases aligning to TRBD1. CDR3 size: 15 residues. Germline lookup yields CDR1 LNHDA and CDR2 SQIVND (reference sequence). The V and J ends lost 5 bases and 1 base, in that order; junction bases with no gene match: 2. CDR3 sequence: CASSPTGSGANVLTF. The CDR3 nucleotides are TGTGCCAGTAGTCCGACAGGGTCTGGGGCCAACGTCCTGACTTTC.

The CDR3 sequence is CASSAPQSSGNTIYF. The CDR3 coding sequence is TGTGCCAGCAGCGCCCCTCAGAGCTCTGGAAACACCATATATTTT. The chain uses TRBV9 and TRBJ1-3; D unclear. This CDR3 spans 15 amino acids. Trimming cost V 3 bases and J 0 bases, with 10 bases left between them. Germline CDR1 and CDR2: SGDLS and YYNGEE.

The chain combines TRBV10-3 with TRBJ2-4, with TRBD2 matching 9 bases. Germline CDR1 ENHRY, CDR2 SYGVKD. V shed 3 bases and J 1 base; nucleotides not matched to a gene: 7. This CDR3 region has 17 residues. The CDR3 DNA follows: TGTGCCATCAGTGATAGTCTAGCGGGGATCGCCAAAAACATTCAGTACTTC. It translates to CAISDSLAGIAKNIQYF.

This sequence joins TRBV7-9 and TRBJ1-1; TRBD1 matches 9 bases. Per the germline V gene, CDR1 is SEHNR and CDR2 is FQNEAQ (reference sequence). CDR3 size: 16 residues. J gave up 4 bases and V 3 bases, and 9 bases lay outside the gene matches. CDR3 sequence (DNA): TGTGCCAGCAGCTTGGAACAGGGGGCTAGGGGCACTGAAGCTTTCTTT. Its translation: CASSLEQGARGTEAFF.

This clone showed up just a few times. J is TRBJ1-4 and V is TRBV4-3; 10 nucleotides agree with TRBD1. Germline CDR1 LGHNA, CDR2 YSLEER. The CDR3 extends over 15 amino acids. Trimming cost V 3 bases and J 8 bases; bases outside gene matches: 6. DNA for the CDR3: TGCGCCAGCAGCCAGGCGGACAGGGGGTTGGAAAAACTGTTTTTT. Its protein is CASSQADRGLEKLFF.